These 17 T cell receptor beta chains were all obtained from the same sample, sequenced in a study of blood T cell repertoires in COVID-19. The assay was immunoSEQ multiplex PCR, and TCRdb's table has in-frame clones only and misses some. The profile covers some 80,000 clones, with around 88% appearing a single time and nearly 5% taken by the ten largest. Sequencing input: peripheral blood. The receptors derive from a woman aged 80 or over with active or convalescent COVID-19.

A single count supports this clone. The genes are TRBV29-1 and TRBJ2-7; a weak D match, TRBD2 (7 bases). The CDR3 loop spans 12 amino acids. Trimming removed 7 bases at V and 5 bases at J, with 15 bases between. The germline gives CDR1 SQVTM, CDR2 ANQGSEA. The CDR3 protein is CSAKGGGDEQYF. The CDR3 region has the DNA TGCAGCGCCAAGGGGGGGGGCGACGAGCAGTACTTC.

The chain is built from TRBV27 and TRBJ1-2; tentatively, D is TRBD1 (5 bases). Germline values: CDR1 MNHEY, CDR2 SMNVEV (reference sequence). The CDR3 contains 16 residues. The V and J ends lost 5 bases and 4 bases respectively, with 20 bases between them. The CDR3 here is CASSPDRQPSLYGYTF. Written as DNA, the CDR3 is TGTGCCAGCAGTCCTGACCGACAGCCATCCCTCTATGGCTACACCTTC.

The rearrangement uses TRBV6-5 and TRBJ2-6, with 8 nucleotides matching TRBD1. Trimming removed 5 bases from V and 4 bases from J; junction bases left unmatched: 4. From germline, CDR1 is MNHEY and CDR2 SVGAGI. CDR3 length equals 15 residues. The CDR3 DNA reads TGTGCCAGCAGTCCGACAGGGGACGGGGCCAACGTCCTGACTTTC. Translation gives CASSPTGDGANVLTF.

The V gene is TRBV3-1 (or the pseudogene TRBV3-2), the J gene TRBJ2-4; D may be TRBD2 (5 bases). CDR1 and CDR2 from the germline V gene are LGHDT and YNNKEL (reference sequence). Trimming cost V 0 bases and J 6 bases, with 12 bases left between them. This CDR3 spans 15 amino acids. Written as DNA, the CDR3 is TGTGCCAGCAGCCAAGATCGGCTAGCCCTAAACATTCAGTACTTC. Translation gives CASSQDRLALNIQYF.

The V and J genes are TRBV3-1 (or the pseudogene TRBV3-2) and TRBJ2-2; D not certain. The germline gives CDR1 LGHDT, CDR2 YNNKEL (reference sequence). This CDR3 is built from 11 residues. The V gene lost 7 bases and the J gene lost 4 bases, with 4 bases spanning the gap. CDR3 sequence (DNA): TGTGCCAGCACGAGCACCGGGGAGCTGTTTTTT. Translating gives CASTSTGELFF.

This clone came up once. The chain joins TRBV5-1 to TRBJ2-3, with 14 bases aligning to TRBD2. The J segment lost 6 bases and the V segment lost 3 bases, leaving 9 bases of the junction unmatched. This CDR3 comprises 17 residues. The germline CDR1 and CDR2 sequences are SGHRS and YFSETQ. The chain's CDR3 is CASSWRLAGGPSDTQYF. Written as DNA, the CDR3 is TGCGCCAGCAGCTGGCGACTAGCGGGAGGGCCGTCCGATACGCAGTATTTT.

The chain is built from TRBV7-9 and TRBJ2-3; TRBD2 matches at 7 bases. There are 16 residues in the CDR3. J gave up 5 bases and V 0 bases, and 8 bases lay outside the gene matches. Germline CDR1 reads SEHNR; CDR2 reads FQNEAQ (reference sequence). CDR3 sequence reads: CASSLAGGSHRDTQYF. CDR3 coding DNA: TGTGCCAGCAGCTTAGCGGGAGGGTCACATAGAGATACGCAGTATTTT.

The rearrangement joins TRBV10-3 to TRBJ2-1, with 11 bases fitting TRBD2. J was trimmed by 9 bases and V by 0 bases; bases with no gene match: 1. CDR3 length: 14 amino acids. CDR1 and CDR2 (germline): ENHRY, SYGVKD. The CDR3, as DNA: TGTGCCATCAGTGAGTCCACTAGCGGGAGTGAGCAGTTCTTC. Protein: CAISESTSGSEQFF.

This rearrangement joins TRBV5-4 to TRBJ1-1; D might be TRBD1 (5 bases). Trimming cost V 3 bases and J 2 bases, with 11 bases left between them. This CDR3 contains 14 residues. Looked up from germline, CDR1 is SGHNT and CDR2 is YYREEE (reference sequence). The CDR3 sequence is CASSWTTANTEAFF. The CDR3 DNA is TGTGCCAGCAGCTGGACGACAGCCAACACTGAAGCTTTCTTT.

This clone came up a few times. This chain connects TRBV7-2 to TRBJ1-1; maybe TRBD1 (6 bases). CDR3 length: 11 residues. Trimming left V 4 bases short and J 9 bases short, with 9 bases between. The germline gives CDR1 SGHTA, CDR2 FQGNSA. The chain's CDR3 is CASSSGVQAFF. The CDR3 region has the DNA TGTGCCAGCAGCTCAGGGGTACAAGCTTTCTTT.

This chain uses TRBV2 with TRBJ1-2; 7 nucleotides line up with TRBD1. CDR1 SNHLY and CDR2 FYNNEI come from the germline V gene. The CDR3 has 13 residues. V was pared by 6 bases and J by 7 bases, with 8 bases of the junction left unmatched. The CDR3 protein is CASRETGISGYTF. In DNA form, the CDR3 reads TGTGCCAGCAGGGAGACAGGGATCAGTGGCTACACCTTC.

The CDR3 sequence is CASSLGGSWGPSYNEQFF. CDR3 nucleotide sequence: TGTGCCAGCAGCTTGGGGGGCTCCTGGGGGCCCTCCTACAATGAGCAGTTCTTC. The chain is built from TRBV5-4 and TRBJ2-1; weak D call: TRBD1 (6 bases). CDR3 size: 18 residues. With 0 bases removed from V and 0 bases from J, the gap between germline ends came to 16 bases. Germline V gene data show CDR1 as SGHNT and CDR2 as YYREEE (reference sequence).

This chain uses TRBV12-1 with TRBJ2-1; TRBD2, the table's D call, was not compared with the DNA. TRBV12-1 is tagged as a pseudogene. This CDR3 is built from 15 residues. The CDR3 spells CASSLGGGPYNEQFF. The DNA for the CDR3 is TGTGCCAGCAGCTTAGGGGGGGGTCCCTACAATGAGCAGTTCTTC.

CDR3 in amino acids: CASSGHRVSYEQYF. As DNA, the CDR3 is TGTGCCAGCAGCGGACACAGGGTCTCCTACGAGCAGTACTTC. The chain has TRBV7-2 and TRBJ2-7; a weak D match, TRBD1 (6 bases). The CDR3 totals 14 residues. V was pared by 5 bases and J by 0 bases, with 11 bases between. The germline V gene encodes CDR1 SGHTA and CDR2 FQGNSA. Full variable domain (rest looked up from reference TRBV7-2 and TRBJ2-7): GAGVSQSPSNKVTEKGKDVELRCDPISGHTALYWYRQSLGQGLEFLIYFQGNSAPDKSGLPSDRFSAERTGGSVSTLTIQRTQQEDSAVYLCASSGHRVSYEQYFGPGTRLTVT.

This sequence joins TRBV3-1 (or the pseudogene TRBV3-2) and TRBJ2-3; possibly TRBD2 for D (7 bases). From germline, CDR1 is LGHDT and CDR2 YNNKEL (reference sequence). V lost 5 bases and J lost 2, with 20 bases in between. The length of the CDR3 is 17 residues. The CDR3 loop is CASSYPAGAFTTDTQYF. The CDR3 coding sequence is TGTGCCAGCAGCTACCCGGCGGGGGCCTTTACCACAGATACGCAGTATTTT.

This chain joins TRBV7-2 and TRBJ2-3, with 11 bases aligning to TRBD2. The ends lost 5 bases at V and 4 bases at J; junction bases unmatched: 11. The germline CDR1 and CDR2 sequences are SGHTA and FQGNSA. The CDR3 extends over 17 amino acids. This chain's CDR3 is CASSLLYSGGASDTQYF. The DNA for the CDR3 is TGTGCCAGCAGCCTCCTTTATAGCGGGGGGGCCTCAGATACGCAGTATTTT.

Comment on this clone: Within the sample, other DNA sequences also encode this same CDR3. The rearrangement uses TRBV7-2 and TRBJ1-5; D might be TRBD1 (6 bases). The CDR3 is 14 amino acids. Trimming took off 1 base at V and 2 bases at J, with 6 bases between the two ends. The germline V gene encodes CDR1 SGHTA and CDR2 FQGNSA. In DNA, the CDR3 is TGTGCCAGCAGCTTAGACAGGGGCAATCAGCCCCAGCATTTT. It specifies CASSLDRGNQPQHF.